A selection of T cell receptor beta chains follows, all from one sample in a study of vaccination effects on CD4 cells after COVID-19. The antigens of these receptors remain unknown. Method: immunoSEQ multiplex PCR; TCRdb's copy keeps in-frame clones and lacks some. The sample includes about 73,000 clones, nearly 75% of them seen just once. Sequencing was performed on CD4+ T cells from PBMCs cultured without peptide, taken after COVID-19 vaccination. These receptors were taken from a human donor who received a COVID-19 vaccine. CDR3s include the opening cysteine and the closing phenylalanine or tryptophan. The order of the fields is V gene, clone size, D gene, CDR3 protein. The D gene is left open where the match is weak. Some rows have no size entry. The others give once, few or many, or a class for an expanded clone.

>TRBV2|-|TRBD1
CASSRNGQAEETQYF
>TRBV18|-|TRBD1
CASSSTGTGDTEAFF
>TRBV18|-|-
CASSPQGGYNEQFF
>TRBV18|-|-
CASSPRNSRLVGTEAFF
>TRBV27|-|TRBD1
CASRGYGTGDQETQYF
>TRBV3-1/TRBV3-2|-|TRBD2
CASSPWGRGGSGANVLTF
>TRBV5-1|-|TRBD1
CASSLLDRGSPLHF
>TRBV6-5|once|-
CASSRWSTNEKLFF
>TRBV3-1/TRBV3-2|few|TRBD1
CASTKRTGGTGANVLTF
>TRBV14|-|TRBD2
CASSQDSRVLAGLNEQFF
>TRBV6-5|-|-
CATCPRLNEKLFF
>TRBV19|-|-
CASSRADYTGELFF
>TRBV10-3|-|-
CAISVSSEVGYTF
>TRBV4-1|-|-
CASSPRSLVDTGELFF
>TRBV12-3/TRBV12-4|few|-
CASSQGTGELFF
>TRBV6-2/TRBV6-3|-|TRBD1
CASSSDTGGNSPLHF
>TRBV28|-|TRBD1
CASIGGAGGRTGELFF
>TRBV24-1|-|-
CATDSGPNTGELFF
>TRBV5-1|few|-
CASSLAQTGTGELFF
>TRBV29-1|-|TRBD1
CSGKKGGREKLFF
>TRBV6-5|few|TRBD1
CASSRTGGTDTQYF
>TRBV9|-|-
CASSVGGRGYTEAFF
>TRBV30|-|-
CACSRAGGTGELFF
>TRBV27|-|-
CASRSANSGANVLTF
>TRBV7-2|-|TRBD1
CASSSGTVRNQPQHF
>TRBV19|-|TRBD2
CASRSSGPSSYNEQFF
>TRBV19|-|TRBD1
CASSIPTGGTEAFF